This TCR beta chain was retrieved from a study of shared clonotypes between healthy human individuals. Study results and limitations: Generally, naive subsets (rather than memory subsets) showed larger estimated richness.

Some clones are missing from TCRdb's copy, which holds only in-frame ones; the method was immunoSEQ multiplex PCR. There are hundreds of thousands of clones in the sample; about three quarters occur only once, and more than 1.5% lies in the top ten. Germline V gene sequence: CDR1 SGHKS, CDR2 YYEKEE (reference sequence). The CDR3 extends over 16 amino acids. Trimming stripped 4 bases from V and 1 base from J, with 17 bases between. Healthy HIV-negative adults with no recent acute infections or vaccinations were recruited as donors. With regard to this clone: Its antigen is not known.

The rearrangement joins TRBV5-5 to TRBJ2-5; D is tentatively TRBD1 or TRBD2 (6 bases each). The TCR was taken from a young woman in good health. Material for sequencing was memory CD4+ T cells sorted from blood. Subset described: CD45RA-negative fraction. The CDR3 is CASSLGSGALQETQYF. In DNA form, the CDR3 reads TGTGCCAGCAGCCTTGGTTCGGGGGCCCTCCAAGAGACCCAGTACTTC.